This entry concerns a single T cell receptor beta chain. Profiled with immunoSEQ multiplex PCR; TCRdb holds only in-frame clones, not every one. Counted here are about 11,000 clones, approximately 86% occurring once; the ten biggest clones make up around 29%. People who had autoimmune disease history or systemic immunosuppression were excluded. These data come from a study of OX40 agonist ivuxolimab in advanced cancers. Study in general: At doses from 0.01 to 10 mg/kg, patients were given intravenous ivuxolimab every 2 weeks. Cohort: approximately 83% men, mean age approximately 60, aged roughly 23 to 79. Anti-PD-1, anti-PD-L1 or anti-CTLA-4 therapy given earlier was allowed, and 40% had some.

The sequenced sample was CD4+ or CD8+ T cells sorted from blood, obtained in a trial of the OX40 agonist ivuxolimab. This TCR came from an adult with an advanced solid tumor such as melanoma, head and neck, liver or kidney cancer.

The CDR3 reads CASSEGGTGAYEQYF. The CDR3 region has the DNA TGCGCCAGCAGTGAAGGTGGGACAGGGGCCTACGAGCAGTACTTC. V gene TRBV10-1 combines with J gene TRBJ2-7, with 10 bases fitting TRBD1. The CDR3 has 15 amino acids. Losses at the gene ends were 3 bases for V and 2 bases for J; bases not matched to a gene: 4. Germline V lookup: CDR1 WNHNN, CDR2 SYGVQD (reference sequence).